This TCR beta chain was identified during a study of glioma-infiltrating T cells. Whole-study results and caveats: Only very few CDR3 sequences appeared in both tissue and blood. Non-neoplastic patients had below-expected tissue-blood divergence, while all gliomas exceeded expectation.

There are 13 residues in the CDR3. The germline CDR1 and CDR2 sequences are MNHEY and SVGEGT. Details on this clonotype: Its target is unknown. A read error may account for a junction end that differs from germline.

TCR alpha and beta CDR3 regions were amplified from RNA using iRepertoire nested multiplex PCR. For one-step reverse transcription and amplification, 100-400 ng of tissue mRNA or PBMC total RNA was used. TCRdb re-called the multiplex PCR reads through MiXCR, storing one row per CDR3 protein. Seen here are 93,000 or so distinct CDR3 sequences, under 30% observed once, and the top ten hold about 40%. Sequencing input: glioma tissue, nonneoplastic brain tissue, or PBMCs (not recorded which). The V call is TRBV6-2 or TRBV6-3, the J call TRBJ1-2; D ambiguous. This clonotype originated in a human donor with low-grade glioma or glioblastoma, undergoing nonglioma brain surgery, or in good health (not recorded which). CDR3 in DNA: TGTGCCAGAACAGAGGTCGACGGCTATGGCTACAACTTC. Translated, it gives CARTEVDGYGYNF.